This T cell receptor (beta chain) came from a study of T cell responses to AZD1222 COVID-19 vaccine. Using immunoSEQ multiplex PCR, the repertoire was profiled, and TCRdb retains in-frame clones only, with some absent. The sample has around 78,000 clones; 75% to 95% are singletons. Study-wide results and limits: Only a handful of AZD1222 recipients were seropositive at baseline.

The CDR3 is made up of 14 amino acids. The V gene end was trimmed by 3 bases and the J gene end by 1 base; junction bases not matched to a gene: 2. Germline V lookup: CDR1 MDHEN, CDR2 SYDVKM. On this clone: The antigen remains unidentified.

This clonotype was sampled from an adult who received the AZD1222 COVID-19 vaccine. The chain recombines TRBV28 with TRBJ2-5; 7 bases agree with TRBD2. Sequenced here: peripheral blood, sampled 28 days after the second AZD1222 dose. The CDR3: CASSLGGSQETQYF. The DNA for the CDR3 is TGTGCCAGCAGTTTGGGAGGGAGCCAAGAGACCCAGTACTTC. Drawing the rest from reference TRBV28 and TRBJ2-5, the complete variable domain is DVKVTQSSRYLVKRTGEKVFLECVQDMDHENMFWYRQDPGLGLRLIYFSYDVKMKEKGDIPEGYSVSREKKERFSLILESASTNQTSMYLCASSLGGSQETQYFGPGTRLLVL.